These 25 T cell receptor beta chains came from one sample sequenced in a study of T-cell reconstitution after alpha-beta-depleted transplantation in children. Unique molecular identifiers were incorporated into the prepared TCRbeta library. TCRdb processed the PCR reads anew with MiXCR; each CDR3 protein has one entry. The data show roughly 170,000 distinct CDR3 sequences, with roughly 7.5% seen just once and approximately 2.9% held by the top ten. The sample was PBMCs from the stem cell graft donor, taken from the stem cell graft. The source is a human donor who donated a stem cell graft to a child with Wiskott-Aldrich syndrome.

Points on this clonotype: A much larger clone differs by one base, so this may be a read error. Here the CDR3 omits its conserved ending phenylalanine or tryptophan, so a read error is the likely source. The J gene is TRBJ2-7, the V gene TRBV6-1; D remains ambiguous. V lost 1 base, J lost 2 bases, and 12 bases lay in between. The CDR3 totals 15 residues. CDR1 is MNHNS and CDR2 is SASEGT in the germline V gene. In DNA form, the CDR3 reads TGTGCCAGCAGTGAAGGATCCAGCATCCCCTACGAGCAGTACTTA. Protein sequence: CASSEGSSIPYEQYL.

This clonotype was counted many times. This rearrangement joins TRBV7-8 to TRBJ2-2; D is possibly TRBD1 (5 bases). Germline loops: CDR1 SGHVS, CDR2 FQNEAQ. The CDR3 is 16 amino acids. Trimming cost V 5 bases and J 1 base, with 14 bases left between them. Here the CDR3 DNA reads TGTGCCAGCAGCGTAGACAGCCCCATGAACACCGGGGAGCTGTTTTTT. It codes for CASSVDSPMNTGELFF.

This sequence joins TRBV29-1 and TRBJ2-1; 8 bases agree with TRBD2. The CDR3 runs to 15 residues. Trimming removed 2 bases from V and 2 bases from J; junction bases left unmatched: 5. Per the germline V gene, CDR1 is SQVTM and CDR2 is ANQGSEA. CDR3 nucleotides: TGCAGCGTTGAATACGCGGGAGGAACCTACAATGAGCAGTTCTTC. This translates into CSVEYAGGTYNEQFF.

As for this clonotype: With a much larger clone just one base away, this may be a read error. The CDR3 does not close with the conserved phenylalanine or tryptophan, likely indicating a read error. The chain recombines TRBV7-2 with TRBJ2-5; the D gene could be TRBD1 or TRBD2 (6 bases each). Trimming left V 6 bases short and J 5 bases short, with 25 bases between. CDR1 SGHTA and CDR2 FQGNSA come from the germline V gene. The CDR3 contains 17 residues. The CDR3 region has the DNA TGTGCCAGCAGACTCCCGAGATCTCCGGGGGCCGAGGAGACCCAGTACTCC. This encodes CASRLPRSPGAEETQYS.

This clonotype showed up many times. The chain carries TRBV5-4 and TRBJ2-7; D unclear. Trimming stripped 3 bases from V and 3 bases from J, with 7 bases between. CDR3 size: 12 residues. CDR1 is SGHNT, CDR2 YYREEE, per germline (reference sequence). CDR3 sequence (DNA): TGTGCCAGCAGCTCATCCCGCTACGAGCAGTACTTC. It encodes CASSSSRYEQYF.

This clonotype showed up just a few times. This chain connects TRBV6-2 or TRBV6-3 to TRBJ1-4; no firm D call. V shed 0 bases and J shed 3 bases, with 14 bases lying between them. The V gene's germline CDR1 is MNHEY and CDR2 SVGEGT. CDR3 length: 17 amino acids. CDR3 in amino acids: CASSYSKAAIPNEKLFF. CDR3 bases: TGTGCCAGCAGTTACTCGAAGGCGGCGATTCCTAATGAAAAACTGTTTTTT.

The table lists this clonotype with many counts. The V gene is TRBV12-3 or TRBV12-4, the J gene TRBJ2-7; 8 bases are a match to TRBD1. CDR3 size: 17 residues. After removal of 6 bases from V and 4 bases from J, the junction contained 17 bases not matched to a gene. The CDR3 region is CASSHASGGGRPYEQYF. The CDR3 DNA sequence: TGTGCCAGCAGCCATGCATCAGGGGGCGGGCGCCCTTACGAGCAGTACTTC.

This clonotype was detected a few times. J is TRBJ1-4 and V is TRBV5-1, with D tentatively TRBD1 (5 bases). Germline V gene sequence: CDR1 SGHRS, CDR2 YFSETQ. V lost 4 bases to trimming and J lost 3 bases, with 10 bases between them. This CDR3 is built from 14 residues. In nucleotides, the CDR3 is TGCGCCAGCAGCCCGGGGGTCCCTAATGAAAAACTGTTTTTT. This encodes CASSPGVPNEKLFF.

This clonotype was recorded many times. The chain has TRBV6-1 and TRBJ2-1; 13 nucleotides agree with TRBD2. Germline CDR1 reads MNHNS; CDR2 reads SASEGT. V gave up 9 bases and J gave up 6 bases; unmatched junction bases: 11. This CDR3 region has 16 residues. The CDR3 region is CASLALGLAGLNEQFF. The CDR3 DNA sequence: TGTGCCAGTTTGGCCCTGGGACTAGCGGGACTCAATGAGCAGTTCTTC.

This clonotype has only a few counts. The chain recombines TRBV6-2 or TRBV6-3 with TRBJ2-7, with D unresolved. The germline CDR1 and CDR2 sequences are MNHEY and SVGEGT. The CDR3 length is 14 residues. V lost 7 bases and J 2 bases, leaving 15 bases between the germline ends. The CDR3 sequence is CASKRLDGPYEQYF. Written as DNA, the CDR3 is TGTGCCAGCAAAAGACTCGACGGTCCCTACGAGCAGTACTTC.

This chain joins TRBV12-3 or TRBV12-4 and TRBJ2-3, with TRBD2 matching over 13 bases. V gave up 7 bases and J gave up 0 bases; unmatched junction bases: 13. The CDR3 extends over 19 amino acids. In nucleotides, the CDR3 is TGTGCCAGCACCCAAACTAGCGGGAGGGCCGGAACTAGCACAGATACGCAGTATTTT. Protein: CASTQTSGRAGTSTDTQYF.

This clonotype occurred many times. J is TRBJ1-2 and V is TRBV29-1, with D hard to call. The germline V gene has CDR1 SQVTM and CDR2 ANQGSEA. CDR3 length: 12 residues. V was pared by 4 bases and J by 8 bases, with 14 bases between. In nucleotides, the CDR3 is TGCAGCGTTGGATCCACCTTTTTGGGCTACACCTTC. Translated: CSVGSTFLGYTF. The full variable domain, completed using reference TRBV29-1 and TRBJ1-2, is SAVISQKPSRDICQRGTSLTIQCQVDSQVTMMFWYRQQPGQSLTLIATANQGSEATYESGFVIDKFPISRPNLTFSTLTVSNMSPEDSSIYLCSVGSTFLGYTFGSGTRLTVV.

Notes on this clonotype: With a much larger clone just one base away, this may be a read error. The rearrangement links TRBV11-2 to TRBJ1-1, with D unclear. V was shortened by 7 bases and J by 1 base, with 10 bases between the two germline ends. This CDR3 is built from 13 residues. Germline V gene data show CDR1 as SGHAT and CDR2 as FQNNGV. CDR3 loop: CASISTPNTEAFF. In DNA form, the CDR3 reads TGTGCCAGCATCTCGACACCGAACACTGAAGCTTTCTTT.

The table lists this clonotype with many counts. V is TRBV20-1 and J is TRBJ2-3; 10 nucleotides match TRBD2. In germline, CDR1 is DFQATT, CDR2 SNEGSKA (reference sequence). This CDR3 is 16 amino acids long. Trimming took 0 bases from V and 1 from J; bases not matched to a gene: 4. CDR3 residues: CSARDRLAGGTDTQYF. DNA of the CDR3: TGCAGTGCTAGAGATCGGCTAGCGGGGGGCACAGATACGCAGTATTTT.

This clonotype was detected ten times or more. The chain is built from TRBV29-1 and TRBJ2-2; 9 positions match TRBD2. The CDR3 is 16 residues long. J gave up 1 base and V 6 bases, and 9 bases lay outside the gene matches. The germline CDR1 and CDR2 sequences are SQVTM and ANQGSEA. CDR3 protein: CSVEGRGRGNTGELFF. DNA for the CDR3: TGCAGCGTAGAGGGACGCGGGAGGGGGAACACCGGGGAGCTGTTTTTT.

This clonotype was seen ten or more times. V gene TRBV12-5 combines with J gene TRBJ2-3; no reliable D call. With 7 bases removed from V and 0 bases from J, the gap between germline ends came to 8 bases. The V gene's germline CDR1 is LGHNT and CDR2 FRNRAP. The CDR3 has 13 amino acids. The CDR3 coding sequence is TGTGCTAGTGCCCTCGGTAGCACAGATACGCAGTATTTT. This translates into CASALGSTDTQYF.

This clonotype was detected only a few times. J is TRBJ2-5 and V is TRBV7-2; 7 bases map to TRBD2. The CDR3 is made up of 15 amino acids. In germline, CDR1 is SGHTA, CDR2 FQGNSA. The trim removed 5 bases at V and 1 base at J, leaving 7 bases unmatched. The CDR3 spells CASSPRWGGQETQYF. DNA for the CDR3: TGTGCCAGCAGCCCACGGTGGGGGGGCCAAGAGACCCAGTACTTC. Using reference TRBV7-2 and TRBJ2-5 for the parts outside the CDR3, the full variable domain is GAGVSQSPSNKVTEKGKDVELRCDPISGHTALYWYRQSLGQGLEFLIYFQGNSAPDKSGLPSDRFSAERTGGSVSTLTIQRTQQEDSAVYLCASSPRWGGQETQYFGPGTRLLVL.

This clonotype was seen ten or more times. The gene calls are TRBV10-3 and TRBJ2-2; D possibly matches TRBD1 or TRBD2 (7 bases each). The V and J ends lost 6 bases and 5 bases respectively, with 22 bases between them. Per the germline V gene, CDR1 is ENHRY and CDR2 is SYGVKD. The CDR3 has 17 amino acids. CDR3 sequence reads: CAISDPRQGGKTGELFF. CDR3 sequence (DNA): TGTGCCATCAGCGATCCTCGACAGGGAGGGAAGACCGGGGAGCTGTTTTTT.

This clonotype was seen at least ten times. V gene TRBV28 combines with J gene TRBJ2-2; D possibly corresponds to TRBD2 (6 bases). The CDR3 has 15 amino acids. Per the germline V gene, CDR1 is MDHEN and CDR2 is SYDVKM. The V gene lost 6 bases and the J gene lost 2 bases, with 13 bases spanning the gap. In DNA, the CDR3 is TGTGCCAGCAGACTCGGGACTCTTAACACCGGGGAGCTGTTTTTT. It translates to CASRLGTLNTGELFF. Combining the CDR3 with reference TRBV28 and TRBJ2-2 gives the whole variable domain DVKVTQSSRYLVKRTGEKVFLECVQDMDHENMFWYRQDPGLGLRLIYFSYDVKMKEKGDIPEGYSVSREKKERFSLILESASTNQTSMYLCASRLGTLNTGELFFGEGSRLTVL.

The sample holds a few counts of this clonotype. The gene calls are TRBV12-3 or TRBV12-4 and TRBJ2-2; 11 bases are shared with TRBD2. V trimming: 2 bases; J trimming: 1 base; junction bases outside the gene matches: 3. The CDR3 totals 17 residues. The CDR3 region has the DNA TGTGCCAGCAGTTTAAATAGCGGGGGGGTGAACACCGGGGAGCTGTTTTTT. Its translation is CASSLNSGGVNTGELFF.

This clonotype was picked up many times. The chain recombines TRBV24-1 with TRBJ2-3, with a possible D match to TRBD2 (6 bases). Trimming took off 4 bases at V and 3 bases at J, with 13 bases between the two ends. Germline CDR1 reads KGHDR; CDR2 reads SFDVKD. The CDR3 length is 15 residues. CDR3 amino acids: CATSEAGRRTDTQYF. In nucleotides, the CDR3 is TGTGCCACCAGTGAGGCCGGGAGAAGGACAGATACGCAGTATTTT.

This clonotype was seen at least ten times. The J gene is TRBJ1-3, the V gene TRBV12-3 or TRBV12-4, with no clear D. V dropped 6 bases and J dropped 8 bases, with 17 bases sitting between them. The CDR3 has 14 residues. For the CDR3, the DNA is TGTGCCAGCAGACTTACGGACCTTGGTTACACCATATATTTT. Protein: CASRLTDLGYTIYF.

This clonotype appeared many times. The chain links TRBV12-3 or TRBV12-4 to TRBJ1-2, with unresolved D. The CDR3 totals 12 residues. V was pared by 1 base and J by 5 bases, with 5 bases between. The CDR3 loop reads CASSLGEYGYTF. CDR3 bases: TGTGCCAGCAGTTTAGGGGAGTATGGCTACACCTTC.

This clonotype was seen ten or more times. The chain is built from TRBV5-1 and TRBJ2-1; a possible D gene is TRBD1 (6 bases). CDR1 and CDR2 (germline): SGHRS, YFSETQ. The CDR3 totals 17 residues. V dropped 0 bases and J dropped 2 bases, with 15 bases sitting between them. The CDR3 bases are TGCGCCAGCAGCTTGGGATTGAGGGGGAAGGCCTACAATGAGCAGTTCTTC. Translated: CASSLGLRGKAYNEQFF.

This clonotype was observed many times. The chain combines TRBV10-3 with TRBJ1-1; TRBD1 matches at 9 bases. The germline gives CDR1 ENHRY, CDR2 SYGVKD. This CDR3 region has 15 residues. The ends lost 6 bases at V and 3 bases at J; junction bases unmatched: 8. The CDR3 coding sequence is TGTGCCATCAGCCAGGACAGGGGAGGGTACACTGAAGCTTTCTTT. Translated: CAISQDRGGYTEAFF.